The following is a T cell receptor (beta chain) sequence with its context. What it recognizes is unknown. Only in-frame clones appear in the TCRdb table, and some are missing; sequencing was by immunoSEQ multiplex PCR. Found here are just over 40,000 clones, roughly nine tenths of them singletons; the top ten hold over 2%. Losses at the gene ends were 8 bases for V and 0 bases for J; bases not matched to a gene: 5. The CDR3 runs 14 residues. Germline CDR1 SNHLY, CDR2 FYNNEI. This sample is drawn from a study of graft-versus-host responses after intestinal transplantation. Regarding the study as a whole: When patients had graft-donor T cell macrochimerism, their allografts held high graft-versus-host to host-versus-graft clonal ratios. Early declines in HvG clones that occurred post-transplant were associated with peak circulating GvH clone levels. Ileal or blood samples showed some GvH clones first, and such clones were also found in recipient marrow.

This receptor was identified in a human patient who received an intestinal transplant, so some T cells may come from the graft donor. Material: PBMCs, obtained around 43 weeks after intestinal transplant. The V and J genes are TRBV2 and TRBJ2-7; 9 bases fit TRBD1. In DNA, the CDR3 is TGTGCCAGCTCCGGGACAGGGTCCTCCTACGAGCAGTACTTC. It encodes CASSGTGSSYEQYF.